This is a list of T cell receptor beta chains from one sample in a study of blood T cells in healthy people across ages. TCRdb re-called the 5' RACE reads with MiXCR, one entry per CDR3 protein. This sample has roughly 830,000 distinct CDR3 sequences; around 62% occur once, and the top ten carry around a quarter. The material sequenced was blood. All receptors derive from a man aged 30 to 45 in good health. CDR3s include the opening cysteine and the closing phenylalanine or tryptophan. The order of the fields is V gene, clone size, D gene, CDR3 protein. A D gene is named only where the DNA matches it firmly. Where a row states a size, it is once, few, many or the class of an expanded clone; other rows omit it.

v_call: TRBV5-5; clone_size: .; d_call: TRBD1; cdr3_aa: CASSLLGPQGARGGEQFF
v_call: TRBV7-9; clone_size: .; d_call: .; cdr3_aa: CASGRENGYTF
v_call: TRBV6-5; clone_size: .; d_call: .; cdr3_aa: CASSYFTGLTYNEQFF
v_call: TRBV7-3; clone_size: .; d_call: .; cdr3_aa: CASSPTRVNGYTF
v_call: TRBV28; clone_size: once; d_call: .; cdr3_aa: CASSQGIHYGYTF
v_call: TRBV5-1; clone_size: .; d_call: .; cdr3_aa: CASSFRDRDTDTQYF
v_call: TRBV7-2; clone_size: .; d_call: .; cdr3_aa: CASSLRGVGDQPQHF
v_call: TRBV5-6; clone_size: .; d_call: .; cdr3_aa: CASSLGRVQFF
v_call: TRBV7-9; clone_size: few; d_call: .; cdr3_aa: CASSQDGYTF
v_call: TRBV4-1; clone_size: many; d_call: .; cdr3_aa: CASSPRGVDYEQYF
v_call: TRBV7-6; clone_size: .; d_call: .; cdr3_aa: CASSAYAGTTDNEQFF
v_call: TRBV20-1; clone_size: .; d_call: TRBD2; cdr3_aa: CSATRKRGLEETQYF
v_call: TRBV7-2; clone_size: .; d_call: TRBD2; cdr3_aa: CTSSGSGGPDEQYF
v_call: TRBV18; clone_size: many; d_call: .; cdr3_aa: CASSPQGLTSGANVLTF
v_call: TRBV4-3; clone_size: .; d_call: .; cdr3_aa: CASSQDPTGINQPQHF
v_call: TRBV29-1; clone_size: .; d_call: .; cdr3_aa: CSVAQGIIYEQYF
v_call: TRBV5-1; clone_size: once; d_call: .; cdr3_aa: CASSLREANYGYTF
v_call: TRBV7-2; clone_size: few; d_call: TRBD1; cdr3_aa: CASSLGPGQGFYEQYF
v_call: TRBV6-5; clone_size: few; d_call: .; cdr3_aa: CASSSGDYEQYF
v_call: TRBV2; clone_size: few; d_call: .; cdr3_aa: CASIAEPDRYYGYTF
v_call: TRBV10-3; clone_size: .; d_call: .; cdr3_aa: CGIRPGQGRDEQFF
v_call: TRBV6-5; clone_size: .; d_call: .; cdr3_aa: CASSYSETNERLFF
v_call: TRBV20-1; clone_size: .; d_call: .; cdr3_aa: CSARVYYEQYF
v_call: TRBV11-2; clone_size: .; d_call: TRBD2; cdr3_aa: CASSPRFGPSGAQETQYF
v_call: TRBV29-1; clone_size: .; d_call: .; cdr3_aa: CNVLEDEQFF
v_call: TRBV28; clone_size: once; d_call: .; cdr3_aa: CASSLPHSTEAFF
v_call: TRBV4-3; clone_size: .; d_call: TRBD1; cdr3_aa: CASSPDGQGENYGYTF
v_call: TRBV20-1; clone_size: .; d_call: TRBD2; cdr3_aa: CSARSTGTSYNEQFF
v_call: TRBV5-1; clone_size: .; d_call: .; cdr3_aa: CASSLGEGTASGNTIYF
v_call: TRBV7-2; clone_size: .; d_call: TRBD2; cdr3_aa: CASSSSSGGTYNEQFF
v_call: TRBV12-3/TRBV12-4; clone_size: .; d_call: TRBD2; cdr3_aa: CASSSPGGGADTQYF
v_call: TRBV19; clone_size: .; d_call: .; cdr3_aa: CASSLFPRQGNQPQHF
v_call: TRBV11-2; clone_size: .; d_call: TRBD2; cdr3_aa: CASSLNVRVAGALNNEQFF
v_call: TRBV10-3; clone_size: .; d_call: .; cdr3_aa: CAISDGAKNTEAFF
v_call: TRBV7-3; clone_size: .; d_call: TRBD2; cdr3_aa: CASSRGGSGGIFNEQFF
v_call: TRBV29-1; clone_size: .; d_call: TRBD2; cdr3_aa: CSVLPIAGGWNEQFF
v_call: TRBV7-9; clone_size: few; d_call: .; cdr3_aa: CASSLADRPYEQYF
v_call: TRBV7-3; clone_size: few; d_call: .; cdr3_aa: CASSRGTGNTEAFF
v_call: TRBV29-1; clone_size: .; d_call: .; cdr3_aa: CSVDMGQPDQPQHF